Following are 5 T cell receptor beta chains from one sample sequenced in a study of blood T cell repertoires in COVID-19. The repertoire was sequenced with immunoSEQ multiplex PCR; TCRdb's copy has only in-frame clones and lacks some. The data show 130,000 or so clones, 80% to 90% seen once. The specimen sequenced was peripheral blood. Source of these receptors: a man aged 45-60 years with active COVID-19.

The chain combines TRBV5-1 with TRBJ2-3; 9 positions match TRBD1. J was trimmed by 5 bases and V by 6 bases; bases with no gene match: 7. The CDR3 consists of 14 residues. Germline V gene sequence: CDR1 SGHRS, CDR2 YFSETQ. CDR3 bases: TGCGCCAGCAAAGACAGGGGGGGAAGAGATACGCAGTATTTT. This encodes CASKDRGGRDTQYF.

The genes are TRBV7-2 and TRBJ2-1, with 9 bases fitting TRBD2. Germline CDR1 reads SGHTA; CDR2 reads FQGNSA. J gave up 6 bases and V 2 bases, and 8 bases lay outside the gene matches. The CDR3 has 16 residues. This CDR3 is CASSLSWLAGTNEQFF. DNA for the CDR3: TGTGCCAGCAGCTTAAGCTGGCTAGCGGGGACCAATGAGCAGTTCTTC.

This chain connects TRBV19 to TRBJ2-2; 7 nucleotides line up with TRBD1. This CDR3 contains 16 residues. V trimming: 6 bases; J trimming: 1 base; junction bases outside the gene matches: 8. Germline values: CDR1 LNHDA, CDR2 SQIVND (reference sequence). The CDR3 reads CASRDAGTVNTGELFF. The CDR3 DNA reads as TGTGCCAGTAGGGATGCCGGGACAGTGAACACCGGGGAGCTGTTTTTT.

This clone is a singleton in its sample. The chain uses TRBV2 and TRBJ1-1; tentative D call: TRBD1 (6 bases). Deletions cut 1 base from V and 4 bases from J, with 16 bases between. The CDR3 sequence is 16 residues long. Germline assignment: CDR1 SNHLY and CDR2 FYNNEI. This chain's CDR3 is CASSEGRTGPATEAFF. The CDR3 DNA reads as TGTGCCAGCAGTGAAGGGCGTACAGGGCCGGCCACTGAAGCTTTCTTT.

The V call is TRBV4-1, the J call TRBJ2-2, with D possibly TRBD2 on 6 matching bases. V was clipped by 1 base and J by 7 bases, with 13 bases between them. Germline V gene data show CDR1 as MGHRA and CDR2 as YSYEKL. The CDR3 has 15 amino acids. CDR3 sequence reads: CASSQVGGFVGELFF. The CDR3 DNA sequence: TGCGCCAGCAGCCAAGTTGGGGGGTTTGTCGGGGAGCTGTTTTTT.